Sequencing of this T cell receptor (beta chain) was carried out in a study of graft-versus-host responses after intestinal transplantation. The wider study: Each transplant was multivisceral, liver-intestinal, or isolated intestinal. Every recipient had anti-thymocyte globulin induction and around 3 years of tacrolimus plus steroids.

The study, taken as a whole, reports: GvH clones were identified in recipient marrow, with some first appearing in ileum or blood. High graft-versus-host to host-versus-graft clonal ratios were seen in allografts of patients with graft-donor T cell macrochimerism.

Of note for this clone: Antigen specificity is unknown.

The method was immunoSEQ multiplex PCR; TCRdb's version includes in-frame clones alone and lacks a portion of them. This sample has some 96,000 clones, with roughly 84% found just once. Trimming took 4 bases from V and 2 from J; bases not matched to a gene: 10. The CDR3 length is 17 residues. Germline V gene data show CDR1 as WNHNN and CDR2 as SYGVQD (reference sequence). The material sequenced was unstimulated CD4+ T cells sorted from spleen or lymph node cells, taken before transplant. This chain uses TRBV10-1 with TRBJ2-1; 8 bases match TRBD2. The TCR was taken from a human donor who was the organ donor for an intestinal transplant. CDR3 sequence: CASSVYPGGVTYNEQFF. CDR3 coding DNA: TGCGCCAGCAGTGTCTACCCCGGGGGGGTCACCTACAATGAGCAGTTCTTC.